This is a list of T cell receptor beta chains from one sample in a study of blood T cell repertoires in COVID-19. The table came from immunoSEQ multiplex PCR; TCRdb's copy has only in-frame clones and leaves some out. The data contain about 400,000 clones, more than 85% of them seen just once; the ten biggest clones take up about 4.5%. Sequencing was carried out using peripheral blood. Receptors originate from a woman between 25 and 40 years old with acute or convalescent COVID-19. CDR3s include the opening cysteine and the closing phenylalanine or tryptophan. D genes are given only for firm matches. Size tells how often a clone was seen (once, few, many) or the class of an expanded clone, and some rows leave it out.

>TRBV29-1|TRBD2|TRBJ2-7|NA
CSVGPGTSSNEQYF
TGCAGCGTCGGACCCGGGACTAGTTCAAACGAGCAGTACTTC
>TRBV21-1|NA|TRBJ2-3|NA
CASSPLGGRPSTDTQYF
TGTGCCAGCAGCCCGCTGGGAGGACGGCCCAGCACAGATACGCAGTATTTT
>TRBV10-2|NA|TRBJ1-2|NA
CASGGPYGYTF
TGCGCCAGCGGAGGGCCTTATGGCTACACCTTC
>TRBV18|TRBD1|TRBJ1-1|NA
CASSQNRGTEAFF
TGTGCCAGCTCACAGAACAGGGGCACTGAAGCTTTCTTT
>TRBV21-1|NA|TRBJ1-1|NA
CAAETTANTEAFF
TGTGCCGCAGAAACCACAGCGAACACTGAAGCTTTCTTT
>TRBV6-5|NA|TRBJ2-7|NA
CASSGQNSYEQYF
TGTGCCAGCTCAGGGCAGAACTCCTACGAGCAGTACTTC
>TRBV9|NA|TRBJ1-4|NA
CASSVGEATNEKLFF
TGTGCCAGCAGCGTAGGCGAGGCAACTAATGAAAAACTGTTTTTT
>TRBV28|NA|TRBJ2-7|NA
CASSFKKQYF
TGTGCCAGCAGTTTCAAAAAGCAGTACTTC
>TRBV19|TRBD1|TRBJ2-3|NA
CASSSRKGASTDTQYF
TGTGCCAGTAGTAGTCGAAAGGGGGCCAGCACAGATACGCAGTATTTT
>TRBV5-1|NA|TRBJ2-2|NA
CASSLVSGTGELFF
TGCGCCAGCAGCTTGGTTTCGGGGACCGGGGAGCTGTTTTTT
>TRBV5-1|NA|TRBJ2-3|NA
CASSLEQHTDTQYF
TGCGCCAGCAGCTTGGAACAGCACACAGATACGCAGTATTTT
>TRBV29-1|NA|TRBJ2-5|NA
CSARRGSGQETQYF
TGCAGCGCCCGCCGGGGGTCGGGACAAGAGACCCAGTACTTC
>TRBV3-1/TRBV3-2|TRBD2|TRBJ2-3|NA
CASSQELGGGLAGSGDTQYF
TGTGCCAGCAGCCAAGAATTAGGGGGGGGACTAGCGGGTTCAGGAGATACGCAGTATTTT
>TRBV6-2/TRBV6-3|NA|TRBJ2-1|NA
CASSPKGAYYNEQFF
TGTGCCAGCAGCCCCAAAGGGGCCTACTACAATGAGCAGTTCTTC
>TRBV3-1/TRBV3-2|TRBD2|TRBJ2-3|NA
CASSQDFAGGTDTQYF
TGTGCCAGCAGCCAAGATTTTGCGGGGGGCACAGATACGCAGTATTTT
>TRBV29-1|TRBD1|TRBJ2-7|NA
CSVPTGGEQYF
TGCAGCGTCCCAACAGGGGGCGAGCAGTACTTC
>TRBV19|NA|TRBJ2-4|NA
CASSMPGAKNIQYF
TGTGCCAGTAGTATGCCAGGCGCTAAGAACATTCAGTACTTC
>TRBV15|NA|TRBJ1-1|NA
CATSTDLTDRTEAFF
TGTGCCACCAGCACAGACTTGACAGACCGTACTGAAGCTTTCTTT
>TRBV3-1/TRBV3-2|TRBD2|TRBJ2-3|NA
CASSQALAGGGTQYF
TGTGCCAGCAGCCAAGCACTAGCGGGGGGGGGTACGCAGTATTTT
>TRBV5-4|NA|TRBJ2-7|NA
CASSLVPSKRDYEQYF
TGTGCCAGCAGCTTGGTGCCTAGCAAAAGGGACTACGAGCAGTACTTC
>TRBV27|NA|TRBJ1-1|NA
CASSSRGGDTEAFF
TGTGCCAGCAGTTCTAGGGGCGGGGACACTGAAGCTTTCTTT
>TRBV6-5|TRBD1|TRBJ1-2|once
CAIQQGAHGYTF
TGTGCCATCCAACAGGGGGCACATGGCTACACCTTC